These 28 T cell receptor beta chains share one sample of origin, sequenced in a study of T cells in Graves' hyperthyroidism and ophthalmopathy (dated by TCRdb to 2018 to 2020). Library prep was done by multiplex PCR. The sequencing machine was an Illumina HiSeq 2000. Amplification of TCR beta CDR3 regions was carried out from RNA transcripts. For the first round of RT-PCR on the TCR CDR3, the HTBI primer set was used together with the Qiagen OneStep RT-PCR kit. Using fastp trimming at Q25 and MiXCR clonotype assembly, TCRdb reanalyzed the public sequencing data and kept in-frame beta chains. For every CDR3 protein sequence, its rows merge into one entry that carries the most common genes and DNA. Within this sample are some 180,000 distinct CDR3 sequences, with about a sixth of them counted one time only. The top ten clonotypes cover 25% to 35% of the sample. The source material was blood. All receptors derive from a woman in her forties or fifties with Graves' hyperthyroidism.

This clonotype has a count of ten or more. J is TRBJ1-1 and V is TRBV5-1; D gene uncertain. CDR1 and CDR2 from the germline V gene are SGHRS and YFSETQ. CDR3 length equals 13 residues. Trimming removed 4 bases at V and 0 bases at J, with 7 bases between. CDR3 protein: CASSHSLNTEAFF. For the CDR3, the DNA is TGCGCCAGCAGCCACTCACTGAACACTGAAGCTTTCTTT.

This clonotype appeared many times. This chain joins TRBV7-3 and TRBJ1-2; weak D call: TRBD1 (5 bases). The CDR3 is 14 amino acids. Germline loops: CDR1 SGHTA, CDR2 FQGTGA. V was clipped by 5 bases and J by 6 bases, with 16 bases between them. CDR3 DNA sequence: TGTGCCAGCAGCCAGACACCGGGACCCGATGGCTACACCTTC. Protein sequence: CASSQTPGPDGYTF.

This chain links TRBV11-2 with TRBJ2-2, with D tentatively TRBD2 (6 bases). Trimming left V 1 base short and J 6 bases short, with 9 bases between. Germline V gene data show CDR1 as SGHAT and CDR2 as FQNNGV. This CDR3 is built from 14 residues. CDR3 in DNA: TGTGCCAGCAGCTTAGTCGGGGGTCCCGGGGAGCTGTTTTTT. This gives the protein CASSLVGGPGELFF.

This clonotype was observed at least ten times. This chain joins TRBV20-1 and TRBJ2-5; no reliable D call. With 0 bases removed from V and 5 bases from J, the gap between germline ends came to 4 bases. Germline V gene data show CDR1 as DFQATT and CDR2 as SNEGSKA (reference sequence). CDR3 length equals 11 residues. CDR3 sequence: CSARDDETQYF. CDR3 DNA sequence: TGCAGTGCTAGAGATGACGAGACCCAGTACTTC.

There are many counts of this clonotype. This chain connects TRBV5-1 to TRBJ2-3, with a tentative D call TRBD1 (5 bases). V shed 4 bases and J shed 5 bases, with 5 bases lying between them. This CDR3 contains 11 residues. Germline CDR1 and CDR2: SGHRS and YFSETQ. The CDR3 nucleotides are TGCGCCAGCAGCAGGGGAGATACGCAGTATTTT. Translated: CASSRGDTQYF.

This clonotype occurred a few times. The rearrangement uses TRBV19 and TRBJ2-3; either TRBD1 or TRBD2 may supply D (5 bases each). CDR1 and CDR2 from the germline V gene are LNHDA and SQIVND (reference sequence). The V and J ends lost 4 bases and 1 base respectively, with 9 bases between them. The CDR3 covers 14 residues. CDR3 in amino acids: CASSRQGGTDTQYF. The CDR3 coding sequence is TGTGCCAGTAGTAGGCAGGGAGGCACAGATACGCAGTATTTT.

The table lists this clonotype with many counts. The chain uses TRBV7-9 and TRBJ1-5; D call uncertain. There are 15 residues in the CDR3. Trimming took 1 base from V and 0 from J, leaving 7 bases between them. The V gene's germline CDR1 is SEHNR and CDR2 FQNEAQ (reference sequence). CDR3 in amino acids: CASSLGGFSNQPQHF. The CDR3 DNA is TGTGCCAGCAGCTTAGGGGGTTTTAGCAATCAGCCCCAGCATTTT. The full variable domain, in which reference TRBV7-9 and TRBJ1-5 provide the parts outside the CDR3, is DTGVSQNPRHKITKRGQNVTFRCDPISEHNRLYWYRQTLGQGPEFLTYFQNEAQLEKSRLLSDRFSAERPKGSFSTLEIQRTEQGDSAMYLCASSLGGFSNQPQHFGDGTRLSIL.

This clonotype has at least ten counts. CDR3 protein: CASTANGGADTEAFF. As DNA, the CDR3 is TGTGCCAGTACAGCGAACGGGGGGGCGGACACTGAAGCTTTCTTT. This chain connects TRBV19 to TRBJ1-1; possible D gene TRBD1, 6 bases. The length of the CDR3 is 15 residues. The germline CDR1 and CDR2 sequences are LNHDA and SQIVND (reference sequence). The V end lost 7 bases, the J end lost 3 bases, and 18 bases lay between the germline ends. The full variable domain, with the rest looked up from reference TRBV19 and TRBJ1-1, is DGGITQSPKYLFRKEGQNVTLSCEQNLNHDAMYWYRQDPGQGLRLIYYSQIVNDFQKGDIAEGYSVSREKKESFPLTVTSAQKNPTAFYLCASTANGGADTEAFFGQGTRLTVV.

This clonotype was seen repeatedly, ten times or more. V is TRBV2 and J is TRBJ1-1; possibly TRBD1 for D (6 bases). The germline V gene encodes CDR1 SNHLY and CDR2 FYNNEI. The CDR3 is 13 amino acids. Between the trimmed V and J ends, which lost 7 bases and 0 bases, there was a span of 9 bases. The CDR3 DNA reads TGTGCCAGCAAGGGGGGGGTGAACACTGAAGCTTTCTTT. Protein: CASKGGVNTEAFF.

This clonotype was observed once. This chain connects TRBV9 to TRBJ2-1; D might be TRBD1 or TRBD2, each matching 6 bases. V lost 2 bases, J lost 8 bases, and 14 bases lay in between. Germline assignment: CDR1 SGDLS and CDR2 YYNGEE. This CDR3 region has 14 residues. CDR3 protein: CASSVSNREDEQFF. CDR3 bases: TGTGCCAGCAGCGTCTCGAACAGGGAGGATGAGCAGTTCTTC.

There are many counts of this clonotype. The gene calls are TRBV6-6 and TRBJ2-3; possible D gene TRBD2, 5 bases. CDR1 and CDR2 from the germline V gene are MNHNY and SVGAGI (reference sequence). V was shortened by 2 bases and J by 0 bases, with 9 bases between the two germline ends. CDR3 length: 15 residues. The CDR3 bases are TGTGCCAGCAGTTACCCGGGAAGTAGCACAGATACGCAGTATTTT. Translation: CASSYPGSSTDTQYF.

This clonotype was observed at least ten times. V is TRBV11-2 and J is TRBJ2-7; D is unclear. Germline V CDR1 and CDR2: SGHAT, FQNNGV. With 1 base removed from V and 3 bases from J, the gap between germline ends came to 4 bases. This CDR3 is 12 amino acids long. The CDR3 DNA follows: TGTGCCAGCAGCTTAGCGTACTACGAGCAGTACTTC. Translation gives CASSLAYYEQYF.

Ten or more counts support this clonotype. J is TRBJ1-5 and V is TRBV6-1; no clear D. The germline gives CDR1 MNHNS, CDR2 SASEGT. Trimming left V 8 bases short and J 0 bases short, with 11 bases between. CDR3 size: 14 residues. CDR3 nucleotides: TGTGCCAGCGAGGCGGATTATAGCAATCAGCCCCAGCATTTT. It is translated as CASEADYSNQPQHF.

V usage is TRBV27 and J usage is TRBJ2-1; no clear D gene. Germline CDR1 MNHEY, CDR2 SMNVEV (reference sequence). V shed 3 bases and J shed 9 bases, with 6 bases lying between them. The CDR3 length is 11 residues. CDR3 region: CASSFGAEQFF. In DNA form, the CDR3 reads TGTGCCAGCAGTTTTGGAGCTGAGCAGTTCTTC.

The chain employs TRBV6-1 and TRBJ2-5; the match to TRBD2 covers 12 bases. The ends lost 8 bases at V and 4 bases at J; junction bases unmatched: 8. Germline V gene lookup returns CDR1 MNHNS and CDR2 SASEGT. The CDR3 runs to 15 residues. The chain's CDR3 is CASSHGLAGRETQYF. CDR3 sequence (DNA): TGTGCCAGCTCCCACGGACTAGCGGGAAGAGAGACCCAGTACTTC.

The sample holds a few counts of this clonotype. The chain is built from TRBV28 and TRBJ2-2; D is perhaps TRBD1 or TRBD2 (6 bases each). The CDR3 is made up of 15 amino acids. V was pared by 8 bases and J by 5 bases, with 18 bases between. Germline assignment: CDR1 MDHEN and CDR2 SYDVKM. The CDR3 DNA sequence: TGTGCCAGCTCCGCCGGGGGCGCACTAACCGGGGAGCTGTTTTTT. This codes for CASSAGGALTGELFF.

The CDR3 DNA reads as TGCAGTGCTAGGGGGCCGGGAATGAACACTGAAGCTTTCTTT. Amino acids: CSARGPGMNTEAFF. The V call is TRBV20-1, the J call TRBJ1-1; a weak D match, TRBD1 (5 bases). CDR1 is DFQATT and CDR2 is SNEGSKA in the germline V gene (reference sequence). Trimming removed 3 bases from V and 0 bases from J, with 11 bases in between. The CDR3 contains 14 residues.

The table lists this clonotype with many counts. The CDR3 sequence: CASSLGTGSGEKLFF. CDR3 DNA sequence: TGTGCCAGCAGCTTGGGTACAGGGTCGGGGGAAAAACTGTTTTTT. V and J are TRBV7-9 and TRBJ1-4; a possible D gene is TRBD1 (6 bases). V gave up 3 bases and J gave up 8 bases, with 16 bases separating them. This CDR3 has 15 residues. From germline, CDR1 is SEHNR and CDR2 FQNEAQ (reference sequence).

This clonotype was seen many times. In DNA form, the CDR3 reads TGCAGTGCTAGGCCACCCTTGGGAGACACTGAAGCTTTCTTT. This codes for CSARPPLGDTEAFF. This chain links TRBV20-1 with TRBJ1-1; D is unresolved. Germline values: CDR1 DFQATT, CDR2 SNEGSKA (reference sequence). This CDR3 spans 14 amino acids. V lost 3 bases, J lost 3 bases, and 14 bases lay in between.

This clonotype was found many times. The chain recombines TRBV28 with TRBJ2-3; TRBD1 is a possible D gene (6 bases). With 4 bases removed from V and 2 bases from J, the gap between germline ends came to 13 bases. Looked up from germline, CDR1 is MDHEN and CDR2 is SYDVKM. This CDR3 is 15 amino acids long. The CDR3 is CASSSPPGHTDTQYF. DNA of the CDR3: TGTGCCAGCAGTTCGCCCCCGGGACACACAGATACGCAGTATTTT.

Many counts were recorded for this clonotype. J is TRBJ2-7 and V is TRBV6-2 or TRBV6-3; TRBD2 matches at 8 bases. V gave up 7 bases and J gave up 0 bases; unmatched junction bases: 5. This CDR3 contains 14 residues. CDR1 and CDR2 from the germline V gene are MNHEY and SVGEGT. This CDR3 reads CASTLAGISYEQYF. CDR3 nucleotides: TGTGCCAGCACCTTAGCGGGGATCTCCTACGAGCAGTACTTC.

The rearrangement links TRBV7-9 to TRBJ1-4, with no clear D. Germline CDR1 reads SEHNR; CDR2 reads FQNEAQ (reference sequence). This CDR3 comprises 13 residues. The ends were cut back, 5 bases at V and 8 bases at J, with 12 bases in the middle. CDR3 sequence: CASSEFHGEKLFF. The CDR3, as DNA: TGTGCCAGCAGCGAATTTCATGGGGAAAAACTGTTTTTT.

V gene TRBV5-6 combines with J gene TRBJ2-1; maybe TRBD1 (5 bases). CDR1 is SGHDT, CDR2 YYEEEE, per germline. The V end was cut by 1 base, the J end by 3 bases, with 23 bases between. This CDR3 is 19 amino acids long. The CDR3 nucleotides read TGTGCCAGCAGCTTGTCCGAGGTGGTAGGGGTCCAATACTACAATGAGCAGTTCTTC. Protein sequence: CASSLSEVVGVQYYNEQFF.

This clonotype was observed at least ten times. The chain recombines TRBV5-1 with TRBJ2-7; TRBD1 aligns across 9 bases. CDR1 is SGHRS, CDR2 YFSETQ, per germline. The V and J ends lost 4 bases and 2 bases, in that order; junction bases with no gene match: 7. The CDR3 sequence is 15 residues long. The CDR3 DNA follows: TGCGCCAGCAGCCCCGGACAGGGGACGGCCTACGAGCAGTACTTC. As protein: CASSPGQGTAYEQYF.

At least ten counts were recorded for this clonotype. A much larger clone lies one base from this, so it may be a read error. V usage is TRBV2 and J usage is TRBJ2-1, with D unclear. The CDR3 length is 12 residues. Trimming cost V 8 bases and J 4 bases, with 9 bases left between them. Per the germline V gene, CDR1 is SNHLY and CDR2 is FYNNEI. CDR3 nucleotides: TGTGCCAGCCTTAGGCTGTACAATGAGCAGTTCTTC. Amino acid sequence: CASLRLYNEQFF.

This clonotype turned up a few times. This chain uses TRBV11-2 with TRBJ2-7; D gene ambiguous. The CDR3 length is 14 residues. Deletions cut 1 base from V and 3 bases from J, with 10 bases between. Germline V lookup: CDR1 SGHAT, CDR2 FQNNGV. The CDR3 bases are TGTGCCAGCAGCTTAGGTGGCAACCTCTACGAGCAGTACTTC. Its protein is CASSLGGNLYEQYF.

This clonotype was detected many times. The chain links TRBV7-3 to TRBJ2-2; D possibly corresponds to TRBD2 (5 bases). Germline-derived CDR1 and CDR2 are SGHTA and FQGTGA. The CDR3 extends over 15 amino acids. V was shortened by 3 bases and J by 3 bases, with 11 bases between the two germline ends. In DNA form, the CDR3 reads TGTGCCAGCAGCTTGAGGGCAGGTCACACCGGGGAGCTGTTTTTT. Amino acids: CASSLRAGHTGELFF.

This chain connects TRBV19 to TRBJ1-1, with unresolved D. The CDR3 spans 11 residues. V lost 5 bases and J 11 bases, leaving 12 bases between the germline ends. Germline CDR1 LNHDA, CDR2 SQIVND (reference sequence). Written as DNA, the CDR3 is TGTGCCAGTAGTCATGGGCTTGGGGCTTTCTTT. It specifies CASSHGLGAFF.